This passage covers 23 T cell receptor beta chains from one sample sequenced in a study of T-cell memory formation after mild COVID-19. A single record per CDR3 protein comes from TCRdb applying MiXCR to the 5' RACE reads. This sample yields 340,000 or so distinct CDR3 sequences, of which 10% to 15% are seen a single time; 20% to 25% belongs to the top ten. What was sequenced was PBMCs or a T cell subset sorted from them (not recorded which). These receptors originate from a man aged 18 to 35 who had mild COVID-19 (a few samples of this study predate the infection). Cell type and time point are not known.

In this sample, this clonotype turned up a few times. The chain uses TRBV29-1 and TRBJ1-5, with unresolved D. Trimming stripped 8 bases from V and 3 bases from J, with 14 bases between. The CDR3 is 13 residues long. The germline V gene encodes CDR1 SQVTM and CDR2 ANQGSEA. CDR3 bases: TGCAGCCTTCCTGGGCGGGCCAATCAGCCCCAGCATTTT. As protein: CSLPGRANQPQHF.

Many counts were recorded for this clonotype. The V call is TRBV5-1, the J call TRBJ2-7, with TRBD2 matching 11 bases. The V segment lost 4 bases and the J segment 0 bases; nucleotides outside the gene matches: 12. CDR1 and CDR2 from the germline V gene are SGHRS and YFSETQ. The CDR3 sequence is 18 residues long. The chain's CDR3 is CASSPPRTSGGYSYEQYV. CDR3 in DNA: TGCGCCAGCAGCCCGCCCCGTACTAGCGGGGGCTACTCCTACGAGCAGTACGTC.

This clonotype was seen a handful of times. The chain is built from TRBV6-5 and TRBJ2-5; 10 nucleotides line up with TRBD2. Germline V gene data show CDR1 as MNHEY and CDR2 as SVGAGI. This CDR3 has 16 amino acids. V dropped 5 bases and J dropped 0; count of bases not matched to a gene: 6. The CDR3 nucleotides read TGTGCCAGCAGTCTAAGCGGGGGGGCCTACCAAGAGACCCAGTACTTC. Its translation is CASSLSGGAYQETQYF.

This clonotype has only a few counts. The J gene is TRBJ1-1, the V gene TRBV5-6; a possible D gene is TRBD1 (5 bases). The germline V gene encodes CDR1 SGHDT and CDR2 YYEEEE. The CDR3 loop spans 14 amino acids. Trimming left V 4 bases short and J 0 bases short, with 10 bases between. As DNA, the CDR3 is TGTGCCAGCAGCATGGACATCATGAACACTGAAGCTTTCTTT. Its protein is CASSMDIMNTEAFF.

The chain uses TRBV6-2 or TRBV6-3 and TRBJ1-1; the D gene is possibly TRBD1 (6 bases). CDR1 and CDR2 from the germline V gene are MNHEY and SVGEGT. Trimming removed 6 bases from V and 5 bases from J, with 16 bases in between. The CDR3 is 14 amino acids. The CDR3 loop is CASSLQRGGTEAFF. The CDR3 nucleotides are TGTGCCAGCAGCCTCCAGCGAGGGGGAACTGAAGCTTTCTTT.

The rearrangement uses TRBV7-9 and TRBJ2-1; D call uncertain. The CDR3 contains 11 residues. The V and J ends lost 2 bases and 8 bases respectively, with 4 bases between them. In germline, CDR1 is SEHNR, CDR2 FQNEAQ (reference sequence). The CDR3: CASSLYDEQFF. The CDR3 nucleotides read TGTGCCAGCAGCTTATACGATGAGCAGTTCTTC.

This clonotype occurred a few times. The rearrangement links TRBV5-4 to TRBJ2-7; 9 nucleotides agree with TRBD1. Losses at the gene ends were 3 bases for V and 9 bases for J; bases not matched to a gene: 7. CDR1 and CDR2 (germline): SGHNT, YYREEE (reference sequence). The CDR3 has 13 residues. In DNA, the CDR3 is TGTGCCAGCAGCTCCGACAGGGGGTTCGGGCAGTACGTC. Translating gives CASSSDRGFGQYV.

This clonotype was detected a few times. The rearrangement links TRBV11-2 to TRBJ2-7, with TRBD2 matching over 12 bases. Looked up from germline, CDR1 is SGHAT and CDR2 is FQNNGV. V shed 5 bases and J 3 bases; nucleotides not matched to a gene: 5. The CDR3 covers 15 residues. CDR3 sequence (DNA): TGTGCCAGCAGCGAACTAGCGGGGGGTCGCTACGAGCAGTACTTC. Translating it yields CASSELAGGRYEQYF.

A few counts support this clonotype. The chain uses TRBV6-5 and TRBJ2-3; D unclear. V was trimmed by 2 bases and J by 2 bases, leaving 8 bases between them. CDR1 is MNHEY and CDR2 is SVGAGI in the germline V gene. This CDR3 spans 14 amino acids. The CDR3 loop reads CASSYDGYTDTQYF. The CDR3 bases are TGTGCCAGCAGTTACGACGGTTACACAGATACGCAGTATTTT.

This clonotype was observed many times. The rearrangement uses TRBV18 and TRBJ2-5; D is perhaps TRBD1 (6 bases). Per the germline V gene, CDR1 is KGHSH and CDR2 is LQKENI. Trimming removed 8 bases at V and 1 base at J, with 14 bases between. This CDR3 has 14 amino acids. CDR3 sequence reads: CASSPRTVQETQYF. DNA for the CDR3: TGTGCCAGCAGTCCGAGGACAGTCCAAGAGACCCAGTACTTC.

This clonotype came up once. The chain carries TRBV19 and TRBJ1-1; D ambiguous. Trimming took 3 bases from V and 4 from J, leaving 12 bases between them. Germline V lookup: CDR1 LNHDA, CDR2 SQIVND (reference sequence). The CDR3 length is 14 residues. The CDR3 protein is CASSIDYRGTEAFF. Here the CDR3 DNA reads TGTGCCAGTAGTATTGATTACAGAGGCACTGAAGCTTTCTTT.

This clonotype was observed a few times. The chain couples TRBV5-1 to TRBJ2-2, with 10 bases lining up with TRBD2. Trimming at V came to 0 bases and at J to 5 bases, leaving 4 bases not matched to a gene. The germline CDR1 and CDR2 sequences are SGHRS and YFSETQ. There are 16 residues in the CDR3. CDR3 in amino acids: CASSLGGLARTGELFF. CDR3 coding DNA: TGCGCCAGCAGCTTGGGGGGACTAGCGAGAACCGGGGAGCTGTTTTTT.

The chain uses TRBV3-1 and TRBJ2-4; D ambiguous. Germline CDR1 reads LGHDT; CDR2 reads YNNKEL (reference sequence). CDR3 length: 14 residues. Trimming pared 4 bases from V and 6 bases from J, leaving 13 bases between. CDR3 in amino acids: CASSLGPVGNIQYF. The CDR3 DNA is TGTGCCAGCAGCCTCGGGCCTGTCGGAAACATTCAGTACTTC.

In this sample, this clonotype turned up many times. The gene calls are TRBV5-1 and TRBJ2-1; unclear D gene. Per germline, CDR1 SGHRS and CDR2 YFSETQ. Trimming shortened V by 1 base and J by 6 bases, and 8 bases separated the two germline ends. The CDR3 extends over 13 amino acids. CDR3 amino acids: CASSLTRLNEQFF. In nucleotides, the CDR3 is TGCGCCAGCAGCTTGACGCGACTCAATGAGCAGTTCTTC.

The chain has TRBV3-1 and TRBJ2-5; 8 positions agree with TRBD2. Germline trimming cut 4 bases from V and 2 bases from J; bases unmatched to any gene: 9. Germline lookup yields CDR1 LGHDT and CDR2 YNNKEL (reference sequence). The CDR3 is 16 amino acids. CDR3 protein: CASSPSQRGRQETQYF. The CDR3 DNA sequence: TGTGCCAGCAGCCCTTCACAGCGGGGGCGTCAAGAGACCCAGTACTTC.

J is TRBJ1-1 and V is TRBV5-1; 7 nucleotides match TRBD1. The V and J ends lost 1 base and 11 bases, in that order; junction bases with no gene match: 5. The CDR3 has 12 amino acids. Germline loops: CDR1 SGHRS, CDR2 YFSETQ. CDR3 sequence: CASSLSTGVAFF. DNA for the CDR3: TGCGCCAGCAGCTTGTCTACAGGGGTGGCTTTCTTT.

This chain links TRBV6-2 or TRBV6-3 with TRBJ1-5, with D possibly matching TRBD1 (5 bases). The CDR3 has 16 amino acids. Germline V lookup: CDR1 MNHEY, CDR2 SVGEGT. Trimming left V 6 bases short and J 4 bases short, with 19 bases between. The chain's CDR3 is CASRRREMGGNQPQHF. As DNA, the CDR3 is TGTGCCAGCAGACGCAGGGAAATGGGCGGGAATCAGCCCCAGCATTTT.

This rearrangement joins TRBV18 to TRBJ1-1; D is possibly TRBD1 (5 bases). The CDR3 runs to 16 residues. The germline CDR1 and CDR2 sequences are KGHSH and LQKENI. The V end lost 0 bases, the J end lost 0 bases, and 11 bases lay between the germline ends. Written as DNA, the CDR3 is TGTGCCAGCTCACCACCCAATGGACACTTGAACACTGAAGCTTTCTTT. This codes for CASSPPNGHLNTEAFF.

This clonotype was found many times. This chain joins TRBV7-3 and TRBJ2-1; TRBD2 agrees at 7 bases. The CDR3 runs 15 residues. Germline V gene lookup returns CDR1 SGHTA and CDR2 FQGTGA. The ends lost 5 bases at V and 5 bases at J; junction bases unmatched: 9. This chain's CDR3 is CASSPLANVHNEQFF. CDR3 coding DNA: TGTGCCAGCAGCCCACTAGCGAACGTGCACAATGAGCAGTTCTTC.

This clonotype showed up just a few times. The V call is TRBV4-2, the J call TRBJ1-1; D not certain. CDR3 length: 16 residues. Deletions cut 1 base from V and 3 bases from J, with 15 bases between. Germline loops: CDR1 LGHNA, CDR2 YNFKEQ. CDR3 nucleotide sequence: TGTGCCAGCAGCCAAGCGTTCCGGGAGGCAGACACTGAAGCTTTCTTT. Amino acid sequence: CASSQAFREADTEAFF.

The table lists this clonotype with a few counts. This CDR3 reads CSASPGAGNTIYF. The CDR3 nucleotides are TGCAGTGCTAGCCCGGGGGCAGGAAACACCATATATTTT. This chain uses TRBV20-1 with TRBJ1-3, with a weak D call TRBD1 (6 bases). The CDR3 is made up of 13 amino acids. In germline, CDR1 is DFQATT, CDR2 SNEGSKA (reference sequence). V lost 3 bases, J lost 4 bases, and 10 bases lay in between.

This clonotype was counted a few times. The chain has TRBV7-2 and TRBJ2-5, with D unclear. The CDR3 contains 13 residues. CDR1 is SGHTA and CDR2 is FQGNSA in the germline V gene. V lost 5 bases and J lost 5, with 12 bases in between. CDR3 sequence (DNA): TGTGCCAGCAGCGAAAAGGACGGGGAGACCCAGTACTTC. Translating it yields CASSEKDGETQYF.

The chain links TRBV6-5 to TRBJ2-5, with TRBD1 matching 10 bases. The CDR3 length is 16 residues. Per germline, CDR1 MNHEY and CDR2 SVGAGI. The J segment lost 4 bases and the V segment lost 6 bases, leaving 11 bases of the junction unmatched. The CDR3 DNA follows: TGTGCCAGCAGCCCCCGGGACAGGGGTAGGGGAGAGACCCAGTACTTC. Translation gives CASSPRDRGRGETQYF.